This passage covers 12 T cell receptor beta chains from one sample sequenced in a study of Ad26.COV2.S vaccination and SARS-CoV-2 variants. Profiled with immunoSEQ multiplex PCR; TCRdb holds only in-frame clones, not every one. This sample carries about 480,000 clones, around 88% of them seen once, and the ten largest clones take 9.5% to 15%. Described treatment: some 20 received Ad26.COV2.S at low or high dose, single or two shots; about 5 received placebo; per-sample allocation not given. The samples were gathered on day 63 after the first injection of vaccine or placebo. Sequenced material: peripheral blood, taken in a trial of Ad26.COV2.S vaccine versus placebo. These receptors were obtained from a person between 18 and 60 years old who received the Ad26.COV2.S COVID-19 vaccine or a placebo.

The rearrangement links TRBV6-5 to TRBJ2-1; tentatively, D is TRBD1 (5 bases). Trimming removed 6 bases at V and 7 bases at J, with 13 bases between. The germline gives CDR1 MNHEY, CDR2 SVGAGI. The CDR3 totals 13 residues. The DNA for the CDR3 is TGTGCCAGCAGAAGAGTAGGGGTTAATGAGCAGTTCTTC. It translates to CASRRVGVNEQFF.

The genes are TRBV7-2 and TRBJ2-7; tentatively, D is TRBD1 (5 bases). V lost 1 base to trimming and J lost 3 bases, with 10 bases between them. CDR3 length equals 14 residues. Germline-derived CDR1 and CDR2 are SGHTA and FQGNSA. CDR3 sequence (DNA): TGTGCCAGCAGCTTAGGTAGGGGAATCTACGAGCAGTACTTC. Its protein product is CASSLGRGIYEQYF.

V and J are TRBV5-6 and TRBJ2-3, with D tentatively TRBD1 (6 bases). Germline CDR1 reads SGHDT; CDR2 reads YYEEEE. V lost 2 bases and J lost 2, with 15 bases in between. CDR3 length: 16 residues. The chain's CDR3 is CASSFRTAANTDTQYF. DNA for the CDR3: TGTGCCAGCAGCTTTAGGACAGCCGCTAACACAGATACGCAGTATTTT.

The rearrangement joins TRBV6-5 to TRBJ2-2; D unclear. CDR3 size: 13 residues. Germline lookup yields CDR1 MNHEY and CDR2 SVGAGI. The V and J ends lost 7 bases and 6 bases respectively, with 12 bases between them. CDR3 sequence (DNA): TGTGCCAGCACCCCCGGGTCCGCCGGGGAGCTGTTTTTT. This gives the protein CASTPGSAGELFF.

The V call is TRBV19, the J call TRBJ1-2; no firm D call. CDR1 is LNHDA and CDR2 is SQIVND in the germline V gene (reference sequence). The V end lost 3 bases, the J end lost 7 bases, and 18 bases lay between the germline ends. This CDR3 spans 15 amino acids. For the CDR3, the DNA is TGTGCCAGTAGTATCACTTCGCGGGTACCTTTTGGCTACACCTTC. Amino acid sequence: CASSITSRVPFGYTF.

In this sample, this clone turned up once. The chain links TRBV25-1 to TRBJ1-6; D remains unclear. The germline CDR1 and CDR2 sequences are MGHDK and SYGVNS. The V end lost 7 bases, the J end lost 10 bases, and 14 bases lay between the germline ends. This CDR3 comprises 13 residues. The CDR3 sequence: CASNSLSGSPLHF. For the CDR3, the DNA is TGTGCCAGCAATTCCTTATCAGGATCACCCCTCCACTTT.

The gene calls are TRBV27 and TRBJ2-1; 12 positions match TRBD2. Germline trimming cut 8 bases from V and 2 bases from J; bases unmatched to any gene: 7. The CDR3 is 16 residues long. The germline gives CDR1 MNHEY, CDR2 SMNVEV (reference sequence). The CDR3 protein is CASQTRTSGTYNEQFF. The CDR3 DNA reads as TGTGCCAGCCAGACGAGGACTAGCGGGACCTACAATGAGCAGTTCTTC.

The chain uses TRBV7-3 and TRBJ2-1; 7 positions agree with TRBD1. The CDR3 runs 16 residues. Germline assignment: CDR1 SGHTA and CDR2 FQGTGA. J was trimmed by 0 bases and V by 5 bases; bases with no gene match: 7. CDR3 protein: CASSPTGARSYNEQFF. The DNA of the CDR3 is TGTGCCAGCAGCCCCACAGGGGCTCGCTCCTACAATGAGCAGTTCTTC.

This rearrangement joins TRBV5-1 to TRBJ2-7; 8 bases line up with TRBD2. Germline trimming cut 0 bases from V and 3 bases from J; bases unmatched to any gene: 8. The germline CDR1 and CDR2 sequences are SGHRS and YFSETQ. The CDR3 runs to 16 residues. CDR3 bases: TGCGCCAGCAGCTTGGGACGGGGACTAGGAGGCTACGAGCAGTACTTC. Protein: CASSLGRGLGGYEQYF.

This chain links TRBV6-4 with TRBJ2-1; 7 bases line up with TRBD2. J was trimmed by 5 bases and V by 2 bases; bases with no gene match: 9. This CDR3 contains 16 residues. Germline V gives CDR1 MRHNA, CDR2 SNTAGT. CDR3 DNA: TGTGCCAGCAGTGACGAGGCGGGAGAGCTAGACAATGAGCAGTTCTTC. As protein: CASSDEAGELDNEQFF.

The J gene is TRBJ2-6, the V gene TRBV2; tentatively, D is TRBD2 (6 bases). Germline CDR1 and CDR2: SNHLY and FYNNEI. Trimming stripped 6 bases from V and 0 bases from J, with 9 bases between. The length of the CDR3 is 15 residues. CDR3 amino acids: CASRDYSSGANVLTF. CDR3 coding DNA: TGTGCCAGCAGGGACTACAGCTCTGGGGCCAACGTCCTGACTTTC.

The CDR3 nucleotides read TGTGCCAGCAGTTACCTGGCAGGGAGAAACACCGGGGAGCTGTTTTTT. Protein sequence: CASSYLAGRNTGELFF. The chain joins TRBV6-2 or TRBV6-3 to TRBJ2-2; possibly TRBD1 or TRBD2 for D (5 bases each). This CDR3 contains 16 residues. V gave up 2 bases and J gave up 2 bases, with 12 bases separating them. Germline V gene sequence: CDR1 MNHEY, CDR2 SVGEGT.